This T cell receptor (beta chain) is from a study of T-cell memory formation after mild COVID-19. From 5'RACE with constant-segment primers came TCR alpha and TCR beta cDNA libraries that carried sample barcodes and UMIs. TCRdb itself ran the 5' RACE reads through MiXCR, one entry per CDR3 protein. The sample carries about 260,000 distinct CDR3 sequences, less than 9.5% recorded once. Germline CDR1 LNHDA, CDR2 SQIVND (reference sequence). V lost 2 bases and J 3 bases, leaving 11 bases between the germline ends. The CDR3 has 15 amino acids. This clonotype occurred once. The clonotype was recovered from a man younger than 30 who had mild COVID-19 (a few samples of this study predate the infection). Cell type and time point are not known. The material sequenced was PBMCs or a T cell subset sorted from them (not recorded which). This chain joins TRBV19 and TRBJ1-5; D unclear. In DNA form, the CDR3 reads TGTGCCAGTAGTATAAGAAGAGGGAACAATCAGCCCCAGCATTTT. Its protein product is CASSIRRGNNQPQHF.